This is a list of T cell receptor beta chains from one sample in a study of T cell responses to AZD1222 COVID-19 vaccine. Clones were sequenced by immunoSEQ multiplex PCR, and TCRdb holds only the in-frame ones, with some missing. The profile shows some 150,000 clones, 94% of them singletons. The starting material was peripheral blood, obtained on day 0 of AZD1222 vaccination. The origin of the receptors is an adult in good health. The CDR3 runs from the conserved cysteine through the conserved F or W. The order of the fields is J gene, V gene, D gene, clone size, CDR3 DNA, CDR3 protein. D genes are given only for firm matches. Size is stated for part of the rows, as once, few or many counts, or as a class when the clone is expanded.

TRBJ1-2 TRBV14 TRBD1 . TGTGCCAGCAGCCCCATCCCTGGAGGGGGCAGCTATGGCTACACCTTC CASSPIPGGGSYGYTF
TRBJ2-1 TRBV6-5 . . TGTGCCAGCAGTTACGGGCTAGCTCCCTACAATGAGCAGTTCTTC CASSYGLAPYNEQFF
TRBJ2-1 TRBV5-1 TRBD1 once TGCGCCACCGACAGGGGACCCTCCTACAATGAGCAGTTCTTC CATDRGPSYNEQFF
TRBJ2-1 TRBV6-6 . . TGTGCCAGCAGGGCCCAGAGCTCCTACAATGAGCAGTTCTTC CASRAQSSYNEQFF
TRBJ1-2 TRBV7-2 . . TGTGCCAGCAGCTTAGGTGGACGAGGGGGTTACACCTTC CASSLGGRGGYTF
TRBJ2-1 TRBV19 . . TGTGCCAGTAGTAGCTCCAGTGGGGCGAGGTCCTACAATGAGCAGTTCTTC CASSSSSGARSYNEQFF
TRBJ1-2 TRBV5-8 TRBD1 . TGTGCCAGCAGCTTCCGGGACAGGGGGCGCGGCTACACCTTC CASSFRDRGRGYTF
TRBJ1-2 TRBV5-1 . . TGCGCCAGCAGTGCGGATTTCTATGGCTACACCTTC CASSADFYGYTF
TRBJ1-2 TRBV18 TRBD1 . TGTGCCAGCTCACAAGGGGGCCAGGGCTACACCTTC CASSQGGQGYTF
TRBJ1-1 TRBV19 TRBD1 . TGTGCCAGTAGTACGGGGACAGGGGGAAACACTGAAGCTTTCTTT CASSTGTGGNTEAFF
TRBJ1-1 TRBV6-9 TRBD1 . TGTGCCAGCAGTTGGAGTCAGGGGGCGCGAAAAGCTTTCTTT CASSWSQGARKAFF
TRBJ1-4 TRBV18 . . TGTGCCAGCTCACCGGACCGTGAAAAACTGTTTTTT CASSPDREKLFF
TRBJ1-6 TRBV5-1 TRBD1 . TGCGCCAGCAGCTTGTCCTCCGGGACAGCTTCACCCCTCCACTTT CASSLSSGTASPLHF
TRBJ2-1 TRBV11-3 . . TGTGCCAGCAGCTTAAGACAGTCCTCTTACAATGTGCAGTTCTTC CASSLRQSSYNVQFF
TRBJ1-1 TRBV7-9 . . TGTGCCAGCAGCTCCGGGCAGGGTGACACTGAAGCTTTCTTT CASSSGQGDTEAFF
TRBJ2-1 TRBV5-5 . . TGTGCCAGCAGCGCCCAGTCAGACTCCTACAATGAGCAGTTCTTC CASSAQSDSYNEQFF
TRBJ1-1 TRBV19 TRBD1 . TGTGCCAGTAGGGGACAGGGGCTCCCGAGGACTGAAGCTTTCTTT CASRGQGLPRTEAFF
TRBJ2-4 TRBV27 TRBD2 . TGTGCCAGCAGCCAAAGCGGGATCAGGGCCAAAAACATTCAGTACTTC CASSQSGIRAKNIQYF
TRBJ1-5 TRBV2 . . TGTGCCAGCAGTGAGTCAAGGCTTAGCAATCAGCCCCAGCATTTT CASSESRLSNQPQHF
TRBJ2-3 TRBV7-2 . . TGTGCCAGCAGCCACGGGGGTCGGGTGGGAGATACGCAGTATTTT CASSHGGRVGDTQYF
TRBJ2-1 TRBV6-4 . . TGTGCCAGCAGTCCCGACCGTTCAGCCAATGAGCAGTTCTTC CASSPDRSANEQFF
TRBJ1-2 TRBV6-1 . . TGTGCCAGCAGTGAGATTTTCGGACTGGGATATGGCTACACCTTC CASSEIFGLGYGYTF
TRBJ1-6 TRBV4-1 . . TGCGCCAGCAGACAGGTAGAGGGTAATTCACCCCTCCACTTT CASRQVEGNSPLHF
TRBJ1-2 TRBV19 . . TGTGCCAGTACGCAGGAAGACTATGGCTACACCTTC CASTQEDYGYTF
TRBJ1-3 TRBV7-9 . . TGTGCCAGCAGCTTATGGGGAGGCTCTGGAAACACCATATATTTT CASSLWGGSGNTIYF
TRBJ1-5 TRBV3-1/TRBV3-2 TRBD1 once TGTGCCAGCAGCCAAGATGACAGGGACAATCAGCCCCAGCATTTT CASSQDDRDNQPQHF
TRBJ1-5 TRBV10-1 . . TGCGCCAGCAGTGAGTCGTCCCTATTGCCCCAGCATTTT CASSESSLLPQHF
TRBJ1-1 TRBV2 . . TGTGCCAGCCTCCGCGGGTGGGACACTGAAGCTTTCTTT CASLRGWDTEAFF